This passage covers 15 T cell receptor beta chains from one sample sequenced in a study of identical twins. Each CDR3 protein is one row after TCRdb ran MiXCR on the 5' RACE reads. The sample holds 700,000 to 950,000 distinct CDR3 sequences, about 12% seen once. The same specimen was also included in a second study, on yellow fever vaccine responses in identical twins.

Material: PBMCs. The receptors here all came from a woman aged 18 to 35 in good health.

There are a few counts of this clonotype. The chain joins TRBV3-1 to TRBJ2-1, with no clear D. The CDR3 covers 15 residues. Trimming took off 4 bases at V and 0 bases at J, with 10 bases between the two ends. Germline loops: CDR1 LGHDT, CDR2 YNNKEL (reference sequence). CDR3 region: CASSPTWSSYNEQFF. The CDR3 DNA reads as TGTGCCAGCAGCCCGACTTGGAGCTCCTACAATGAGCAGTTCTTC.

Only a few counts were recorded for this clonotype. The chain combines TRBV20-1 with TRBJ2-5, with TRBD2 matching 10 bases. The germline V gene has CDR1 DFQATT and CDR2 SNEGSKA (reference sequence). Losses at the gene ends were 2 bases for V and 5 bases for J; bases not matched to a gene: 5. There are 14 residues in the CDR3. The CDR3 region has the DNA TGCAGTGCTAGACTAGCGGGAGTAGGTGAGACCCAGTACTTC. Translated, it gives CSARLAGVGETQYF.

This clonotype was seen more than once but under ten times. This chain joins TRBV24-1 and TRBJ2-1, with 9 positions matching TRBD1. Germline V gene sequence: CDR1 KGHDR, CDR2 SFDVKD. Trimming cost V 2 bases and J 10 bases; bases outside gene matches: 5. The length of the CDR3 is 14 residues. The CDR3 coding sequence is TGTGCCACCAGTGATTCTTGGACAGGGGAAGAGCAGTTCTTC. Its protein is CATSDSWTGEEQFF.

The chain combines TRBV11-2 with TRBJ2-3, with 16 bases that match TRBD2. J gave up 6 bases and V 6 bases, and 15 bases lay outside the gene matches. This CDR3 comprises 19 residues. CDR1 SGHAT and CDR2 FQNNGV come from the germline V gene. The CDR3 bases are TGTGCCAGCAGAAACACCGGGACTAGCGGGGGGGCCAGGGTGGATACGCAGTATTTT. This encodes CASRNTGTSGGARVDTQYF.

The sample holds a few counts of this clonotype. The rearrangement uses TRBV24-1 and TRBJ1-2, with TRBD1 matching over 8 bases. Germline lookup yields CDR1 KGHDR and CDR2 SFDVKD. V lost 4 bases, J lost 2 bases, and 5 bases stayed unmatched. This CDR3 is built from 15 residues. Here the CDR3 reads CATSDTGTGNYGYTF. The CDR3, as DNA: TGTGCCACCAGTGACACCGGGACAGGAAACTATGGCTACACCTTC.

The rearrangement uses TRBV18 and TRBJ2-5, with unresolved D. This CDR3 has 13 residues. The germline CDR1 and CDR2 sequences are KGHSH and LQKENI. The V end was cut by 2 bases, the J end by 5 bases, with 9 bases between. The CDR3 reads CASSPGNMETQYF. CDR3 sequence (DNA): TGTGCCAGCTCACCAGGGAATATGGAGACCCAGTACTTC.

This clonotype was detected only a few times. The chain links TRBV6-1 to TRBJ2-3; 12 positions agree with TRBD2. The germline V gene encodes CDR1 MNHNS and CDR2 SASEGT. J lost 6 bases, V lost 7 bases, and 5 bases had no gene match. The CDR3 has 14 amino acids. The CDR3: CASNRLAGVDTQYF. CDR3 bases: TGTGCCAGCAACCGACTAGCGGGGGTTGATACGCAGTATTTT.

The CDR3 loop is CASGTSGQQETQYF. CDR3 in DNA: TGTGCCAGCGGGACTAGCGGGCAGCAAGAGACCCAGTACTTC. V is TRBV6-1 and J is TRBJ2-5; 12 bases fit TRBD2. The CDR3 loop spans 14 amino acids. V dropped 8 bases and J dropped 2; count of bases not matched to a gene: 3. CDR1 and CDR2 (germline): MNHNS, SASEGT.

The chain has TRBV19 and TRBJ2-1, with 11 bases that match TRBD2. The CDR3 spans 18 residues. Germline loops: CDR1 LNHDA, CDR2 SQIVND (reference sequence). V was clipped by 1 base and J by 1 base; unmatched bases: 6. The CDR3, as DNA: TGTGCCAGTAGTATAGTAGCGGGAGGGCCTACGTCCTACAATGAGCAGTTCTTC. It encodes CASSIVAGGPTSYNEQFF.

This clonotype was detected only a few times. The junction shows a germline mismatch at one end, possibly a read error. The chain joins TRBV28 to TRBJ1-1; D uncertain. The germline V gene encodes CDR1 MDHEN and CDR2 SYDVKM. The length of the CDR3 is 11 residues. The CDR3 protein is CASSYLGSPAF. CDR3 nucleotides: TGTGCCAGCAGTTATTTGGGGTCCCCTGCTTTT.

The chain recombines TRBV11-2 with TRBJ2-7; the match to TRBD2 covers 7 bases. The CDR3 loop spans 13 amino acids. The trim removed 5 bases at V and 7 bases at J, leaving 8 bases unmatched. CDR1 is SGHAT and CDR2 is FQNNGV in the germline V gene. CDR3 DNA sequence: TGTGCCAGCAGCCGCGGGACGGGAGGAGAGCAGTACTTC. Residues: CASSRGTGGEQYF.

This clonotype was recorded at least ten times. J is TRBJ1-6 and V is TRBV28, with TRBD1 matching 10 bases. V dropped 5 bases and J dropped 8; count of bases not matched to a gene: 6. Germline CDR1 MDHEN, CDR2 SYDVKM. This CDR3 is 15 amino acids long. The CDR3: CASSLAGTGDSPLHF. Here the CDR3 DNA reads TGTGCCAGCAGTCTTGCCGGGACAGGGGATTCACCCCTCCACTTT. Variable domain in full (rest from reference TRBV28 and TRBJ1-6): DVKVTQSSRYLVKRTGEKVFLECVQDMDHENMFWYRQDPGLGLRLIYFSYDVKMKEKGDIPEGYSVSREKKERFSLILESASTNQTSMYLCASSLAGTGDSPLHFGNGTRLTVT.

The chain uses TRBV7-8 and TRBJ2-7; 10 positions agree with TRBD2. The V and J ends lost 7 bases and 6 bases, in that order; junction bases with no gene match: 9. There are 14 residues in the CDR3. Germline CDR1 and CDR2: SGHVS and FQNEAQ. In nucleotides, the CDR3 is TGTGCCAGCACCCGAGCGGGAGGGGGACTCGAGCAGTACTTC. Its protein is CASTRAGGGLEQYF.

This clonotype was seen more than once but under ten times. The chain joins TRBV11-2 to TRBJ2-7; weak D call: TRBD1 (5 bases). This CDR3 spans 13 amino acids. Per germline, CDR1 SGHAT and CDR2 FQNNGV. V gave up 5 bases and J gave up 3 bases, with 11 bases separating them. CDR3 residues: CASSQGYNYEQYF. In DNA, the CDR3 is TGTGCCAGCAGCCAGGGTTATAACTACGAGCAGTACTTC.

The chain joins TRBV5-1 to TRBJ1-1, with 11 nucleotides matching TRBD1. Trimming at V came to 2 bases and at J to 5 bases, leaving 11 bases not matched to a gene. Per germline, CDR1 SGHRS and CDR2 YFSETQ. The CDR3 sequence is 17 residues long. The CDR3: CASSFSLSGTGGTEAFF. The DNA of the CDR3 is TGCGCCAGCAGCTTTTCATTGTCGGGGACAGGGGGGACTGAAGCTTTCTTT.